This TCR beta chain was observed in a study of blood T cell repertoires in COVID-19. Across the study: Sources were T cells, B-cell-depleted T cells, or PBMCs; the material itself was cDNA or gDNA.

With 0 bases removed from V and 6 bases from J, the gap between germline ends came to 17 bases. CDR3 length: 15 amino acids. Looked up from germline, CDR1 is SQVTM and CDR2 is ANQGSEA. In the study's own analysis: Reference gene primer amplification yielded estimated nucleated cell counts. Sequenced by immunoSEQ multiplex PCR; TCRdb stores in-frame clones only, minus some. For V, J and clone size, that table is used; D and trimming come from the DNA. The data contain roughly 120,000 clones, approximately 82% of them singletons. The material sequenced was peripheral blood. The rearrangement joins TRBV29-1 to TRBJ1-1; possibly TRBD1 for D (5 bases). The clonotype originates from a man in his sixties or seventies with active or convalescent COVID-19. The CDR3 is CSVEDRSGGESEAFF. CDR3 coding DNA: TGCAGCGTTGAAGATCGATCGGGGGGAGAGTCTGAAGCTTTCTTT.